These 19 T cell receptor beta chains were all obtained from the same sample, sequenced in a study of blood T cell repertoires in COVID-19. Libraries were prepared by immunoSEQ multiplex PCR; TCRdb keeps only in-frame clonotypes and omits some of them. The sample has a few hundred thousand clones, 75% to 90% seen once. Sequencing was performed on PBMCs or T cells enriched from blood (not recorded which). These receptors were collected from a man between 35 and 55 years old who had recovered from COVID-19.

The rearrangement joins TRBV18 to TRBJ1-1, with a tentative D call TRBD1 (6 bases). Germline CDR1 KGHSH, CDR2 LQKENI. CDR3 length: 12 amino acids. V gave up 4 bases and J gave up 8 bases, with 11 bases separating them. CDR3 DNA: TGTGCCAGCTCACTCGGGACATCAGAAGCTTTCTTT. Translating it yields CASSLGTSEAFF.

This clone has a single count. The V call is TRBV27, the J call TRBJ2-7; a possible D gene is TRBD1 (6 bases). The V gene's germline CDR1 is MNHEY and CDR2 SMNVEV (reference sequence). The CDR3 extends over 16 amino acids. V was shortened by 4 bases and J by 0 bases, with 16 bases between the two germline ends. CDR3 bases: TGTGCCAGCAGTTATCGCCTAGGGGGTAGCTCCTACGAGCAGTACTTC. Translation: CASSYRLGGSSYEQYF.

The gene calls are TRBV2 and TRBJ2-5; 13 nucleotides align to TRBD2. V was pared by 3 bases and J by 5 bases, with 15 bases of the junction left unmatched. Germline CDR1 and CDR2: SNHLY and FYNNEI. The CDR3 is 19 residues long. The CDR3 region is CASSEALWTSGGFEETQYF. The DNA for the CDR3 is TGTGCCAGCAGTGAGGCACTCTGGACTAGCGGGGGCTTCGAGGAGACCCAGTACTTC.

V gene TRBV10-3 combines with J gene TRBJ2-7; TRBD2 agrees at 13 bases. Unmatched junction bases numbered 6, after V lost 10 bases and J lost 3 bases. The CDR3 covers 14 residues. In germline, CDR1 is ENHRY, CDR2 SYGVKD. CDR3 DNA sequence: TGTGCCACTGGACTAGCGGGAGTGAACTACGAGCAGTACTTC. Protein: CATGLAGVNYEQYF.

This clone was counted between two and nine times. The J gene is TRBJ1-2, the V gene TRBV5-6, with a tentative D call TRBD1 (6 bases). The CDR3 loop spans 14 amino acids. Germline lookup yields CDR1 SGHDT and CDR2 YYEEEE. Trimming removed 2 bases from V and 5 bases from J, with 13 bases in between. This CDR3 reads CASSFIAGTYGYTF. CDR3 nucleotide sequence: TGTGCCAGCAGCTTTATTGCAGGGACATATGGCTACACCTTC. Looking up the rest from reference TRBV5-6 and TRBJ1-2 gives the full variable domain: DAGVTQSPTHLIKTRGQQVTLRCSPKSGHDTVSWYQQALGQGPQFIFQYYEEEERQRGNFPDRFSGHQFPNYSSELNVNALLLGDSALYLCASSFIAGTYGYTFGSGTRLTVV.

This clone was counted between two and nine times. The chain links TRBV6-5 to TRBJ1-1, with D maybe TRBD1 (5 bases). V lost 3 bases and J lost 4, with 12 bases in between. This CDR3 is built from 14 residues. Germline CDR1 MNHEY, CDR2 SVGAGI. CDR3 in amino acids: CASSYWGEGTEAFF. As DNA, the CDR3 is TGTGCCAGCAGTTATTGGGGGGAGGGCACTGAAGCTTTCTTT.

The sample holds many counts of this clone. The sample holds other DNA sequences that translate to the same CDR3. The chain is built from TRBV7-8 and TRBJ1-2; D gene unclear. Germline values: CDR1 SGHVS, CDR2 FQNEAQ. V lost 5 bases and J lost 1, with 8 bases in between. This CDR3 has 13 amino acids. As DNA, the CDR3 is TGTGCCAGCAGCCGCTTGAGTAACTATGGCTACACCTTC. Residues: CASSRLSNYGYTF. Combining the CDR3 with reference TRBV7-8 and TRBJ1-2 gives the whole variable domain GAGVSQSPRYKVAKRGQDVALRCDPISGHVSLFWYQQALGQGPEFLTYFQNEAQLDKSGLPSDRFFAERPEGSVSTLKIQRTQQEDSAVYLCASSRLSNYGYTFGSGTRLTVV.

This CDR3 is CASSPVLGQEIYEQYF. The CDR3 DNA follows: TGTGCCAGCTCACCGGTTCTGGGACAGGAAATCTACGAGCAGTACTTC. The chain is built from TRBV18 and TRBJ2-7; 8 positions match TRBD1. V lost 3 bases to trimming and J lost 3 bases; unmatched junction nucleotides: 10. From germline, CDR1 is KGHSH and CDR2 LQKENI. The CDR3 is 16 amino acids. The full variable domain, in which reference TRBV18 and TRBJ2-7 provide the parts outside the CDR3, is NAGVMQNPRHLVRRRGQEARLRCSPMKGHSHVYWYRQLPEEGLKFMVYLQKENIIDESGMPKERFSAEFPKEGPSILRIQQVVRGDSAAYFCASSPVLGQEIYEQYFGPGTRLTVT.

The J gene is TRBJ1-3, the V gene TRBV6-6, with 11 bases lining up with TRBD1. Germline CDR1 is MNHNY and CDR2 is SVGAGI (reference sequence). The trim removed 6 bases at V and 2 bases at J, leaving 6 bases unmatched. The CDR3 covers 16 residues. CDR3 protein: CASSPRDRGAGNTIYF. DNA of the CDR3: TGTGCCAGCAGCCCACGGGACAGGGGGGCTGGAAACACCATATATTTT.

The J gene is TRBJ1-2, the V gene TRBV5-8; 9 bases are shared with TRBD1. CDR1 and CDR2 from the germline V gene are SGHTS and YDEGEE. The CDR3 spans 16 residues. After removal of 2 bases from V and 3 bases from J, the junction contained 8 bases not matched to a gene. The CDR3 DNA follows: TGTGCCAGCAGCTTAACCGGGACAGGGTTGGACTATGGCTACACCTTC. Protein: CASSLTGTGLDYGYTF.

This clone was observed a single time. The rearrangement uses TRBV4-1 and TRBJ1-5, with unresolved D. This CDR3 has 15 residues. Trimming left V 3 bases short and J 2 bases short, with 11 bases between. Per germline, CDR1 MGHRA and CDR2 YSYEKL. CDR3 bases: TGCGCCAGCAGCCAGGGTTGGAGGCGCAATCAGCCCCAGCATTTT. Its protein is CASSQGWRRNQPQHF.

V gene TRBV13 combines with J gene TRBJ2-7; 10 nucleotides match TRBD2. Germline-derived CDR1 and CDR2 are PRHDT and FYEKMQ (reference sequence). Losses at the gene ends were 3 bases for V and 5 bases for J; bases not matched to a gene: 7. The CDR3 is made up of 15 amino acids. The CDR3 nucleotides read TGTGCCAGCAGCTTCGGACTAGCGGCTCCTAACGAGCAGTACTTC. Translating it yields CASSFGLAAPNEQYF.

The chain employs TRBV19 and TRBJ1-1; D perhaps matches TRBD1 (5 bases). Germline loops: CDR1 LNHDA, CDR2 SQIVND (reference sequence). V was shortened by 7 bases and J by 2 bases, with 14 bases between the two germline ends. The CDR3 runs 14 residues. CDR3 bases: TGTGCCAGTATCCTGGCAGGGCGAAACACTGAAGCTTTCTTT. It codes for CASILAGRNTEAFF.

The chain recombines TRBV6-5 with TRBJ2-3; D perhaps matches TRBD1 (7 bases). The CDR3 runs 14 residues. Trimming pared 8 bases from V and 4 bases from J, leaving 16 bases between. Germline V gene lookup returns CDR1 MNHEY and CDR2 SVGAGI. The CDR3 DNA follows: TGTGCCAGCCGGAGGGGGCGCGGCGCAGATACGCAGTATTTT. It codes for CASRRGRGADTQYF.

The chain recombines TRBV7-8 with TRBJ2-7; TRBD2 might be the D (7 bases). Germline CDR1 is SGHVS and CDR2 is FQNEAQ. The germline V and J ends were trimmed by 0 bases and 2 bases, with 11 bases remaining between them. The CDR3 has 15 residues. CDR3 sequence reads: CASSLARGGAYEQYF. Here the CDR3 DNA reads TGTGCCAGCAGCTTAGCTAGGGGGGGGGCCTACGAGCAGTACTTC.

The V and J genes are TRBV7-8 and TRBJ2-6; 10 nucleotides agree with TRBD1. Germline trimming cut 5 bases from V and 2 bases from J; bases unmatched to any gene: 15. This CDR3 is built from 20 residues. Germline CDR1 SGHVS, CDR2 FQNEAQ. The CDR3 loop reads CASSPLGQGNWRAGANVLTF. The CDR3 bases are TGTGCCAGCAGCCCCTTGGGACAGGGGAACTGGAGGGCTGGGGCCAACGTCCTGACTTTC.

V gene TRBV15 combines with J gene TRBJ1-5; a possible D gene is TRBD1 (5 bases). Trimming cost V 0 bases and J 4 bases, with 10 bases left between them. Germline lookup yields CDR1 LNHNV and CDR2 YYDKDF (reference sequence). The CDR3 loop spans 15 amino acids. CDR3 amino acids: CATSREVSGNQPQHF. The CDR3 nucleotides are TGTGCCACCAGCAGAGAGGTGTCAGGGAATCAGCCCCAGCATTTT. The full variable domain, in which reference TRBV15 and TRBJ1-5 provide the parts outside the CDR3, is DAMVIQNPRYQVTQFGKPVTLSCSQTLNHNVMYWYQQKSSQAPKLLFHYYDKDFNNEADTPDNFQSRRPNTSFCFLDIRSPGLGDTAMYLCATSREVSGNQPQHFGDGTRLSIL.

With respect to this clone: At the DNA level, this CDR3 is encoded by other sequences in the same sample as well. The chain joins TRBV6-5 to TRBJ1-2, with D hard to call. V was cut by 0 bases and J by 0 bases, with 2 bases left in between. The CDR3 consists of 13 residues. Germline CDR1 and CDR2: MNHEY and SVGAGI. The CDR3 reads CASSYSSNYGYTF. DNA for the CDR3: TGTGCCAGCAGTTACTCCTCTAACTATGGCTACACCTTC.

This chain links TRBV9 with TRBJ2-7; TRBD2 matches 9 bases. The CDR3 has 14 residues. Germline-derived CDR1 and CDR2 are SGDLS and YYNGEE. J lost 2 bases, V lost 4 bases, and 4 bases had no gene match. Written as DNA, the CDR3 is TGTGCCAGCAGCCCCGCGGGGGGGGCCTACGAGCAGTACTTC. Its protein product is CASSPAGGAYEQYF.